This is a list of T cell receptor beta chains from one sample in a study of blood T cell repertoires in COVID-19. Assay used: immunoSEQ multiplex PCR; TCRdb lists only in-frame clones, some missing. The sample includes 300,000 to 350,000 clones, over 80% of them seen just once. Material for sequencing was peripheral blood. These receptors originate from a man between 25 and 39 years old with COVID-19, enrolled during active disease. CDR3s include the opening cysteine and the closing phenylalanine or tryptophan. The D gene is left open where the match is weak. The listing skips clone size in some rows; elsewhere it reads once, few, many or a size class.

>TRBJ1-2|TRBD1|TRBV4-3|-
TGCGCCAGCAGCCAGACCGGGACAGGAAAGTTCTATGGCTACACCTTC
CASSQTGTGKFYGYTF
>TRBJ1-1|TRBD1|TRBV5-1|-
TGCGCCAGCAGCTTTGCAGGGGGCCGGGTGAACACTGAAGCTTTCTTT
CASSFAGGRVNTEAFF
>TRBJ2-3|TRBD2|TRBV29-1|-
TGCAGCACAGGACTAGCGGGCACAGATACGCAGTATTTT
CSTGLAGTDTQYF
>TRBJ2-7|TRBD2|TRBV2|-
TGTGCCAGCAGTTCCCTGGGGACTAGCTACGAGCAGTACTTC
CASSSLGTSYEQYF
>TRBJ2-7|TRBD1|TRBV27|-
TGTGCCAGCAGTAGACCGAGGACAGGGGGCAGAGAGTTTCTTGCCCACGAGCAGTACTTC
CASSRPRTGGREFLAHEQYF
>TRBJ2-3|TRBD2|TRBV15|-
TGTGCCACCAGCAGATCCTCTCAAGCGGGAGGTCGCCCAGATACGCAGTATTTT
CATSRSSQAGGRPDTQYF
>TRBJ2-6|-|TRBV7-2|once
TGTGCCAGCAGCTTAGCTATGTTGGGCAGGGCAACAGCTGGGGCCAACGTCCTGACTTTC
CASSLAMLGRATAGANVLTF
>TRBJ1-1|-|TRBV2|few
TGTGCCAGCAGTGAAAGAGGATCCAACACTGAAGCTTTCTTT
CASSERGSNTEAFF
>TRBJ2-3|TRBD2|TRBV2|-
TGTGCCAGCAGGGTTGGTCCGGGACTAGACGCAGATACGCAGTATTTT
CASRVGPGLDADTQYF
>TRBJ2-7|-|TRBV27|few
TGTGCCAGCAGTCCAGGGGGGTGGTACGAGCAGTACTTC
CASSPGGWYEQYF
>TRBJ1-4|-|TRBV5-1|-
TGCGCCAGCAGCTTGGATGGGGGCCTTAATGAAAAACTGTTTTTT
CASSLDGGLNEKLFF
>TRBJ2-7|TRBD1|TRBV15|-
TGTGCCACCAGCAGAGATCTGGGACAGGGGAACGAGCAGTACTTC
CATSRDLGQGNEQYF
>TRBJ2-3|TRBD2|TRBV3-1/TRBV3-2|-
TGTGCCAGCAGCCAGCGGACTAGCGGGGTCACAGATACGCAGTATTTT
CASSQRTSGVTDTQYF
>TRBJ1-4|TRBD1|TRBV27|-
TGTGCCAGCAGTTTATTCCCGGGACAGGGGACGGAAAAACTGTTTTTT
CASSLFPGQGTEKLFF
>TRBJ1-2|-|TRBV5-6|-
TGTGCCAGCAGCCTCCCGGTTGCCTTCCTCTATGGCTACACCTTC
CASSLPVAFLYGYTF
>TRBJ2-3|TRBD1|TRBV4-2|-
TGTGCCAGCAGCCAACCCCGCATAGGACAGGGGGCCGCAGATACGCAGTATTTT
CASSQPRIGQGAADTQYF
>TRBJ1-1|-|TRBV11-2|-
TGTGCCAGCAGTCACCAGGGGAACACTGAAGCTTTCTTT
CASSHQGNTEAFF
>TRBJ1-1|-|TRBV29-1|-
TGCAGCGTCCCTGGGGGCAGTGGCACTGAAGCTTTCTTT
CSVPGGSGTEAFF
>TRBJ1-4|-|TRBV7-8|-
TGTGCCAGCAGCTTAGTGAGCGGGGGGTGGGAAGAAAAACTGTTTTTT
CASSLVSGGWEEKLFF
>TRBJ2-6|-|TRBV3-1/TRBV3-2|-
TGTGCCAGCATGAGCTCTGGGGCCAACGTCCTGACTTTC
CASMSSGANVLTF
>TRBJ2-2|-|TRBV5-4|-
TGTGCCAGCAGCTTGGCAGGTTCGGCACGGGAGCTGTTTTTT
CASSLAGSARELFF
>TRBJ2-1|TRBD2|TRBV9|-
TGTGCCAGCAGCCCCCGCGGGGGGAAGTCCTACAATGAGCAGTTCTTC
CASSPRGGKSYNEQFF
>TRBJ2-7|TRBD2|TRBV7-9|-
TGTGCCAGCAGCTCGGGACTAGCGGGATTCCACGAGCAGTACTTC
CASSSGLAGFHEQYF